This section outlines one T cell receptor (beta chain) sequence together with its context. The data are from a study of technical replicates of blood from a few donors. Profiled with immunoSEQ multiplex PCR; TCRdb holds only in-frame clones, not every one. The sample contains 75,000 to 100,000 clones, just under 95% of which appear only once. V was pared by 6 bases and J by 2 bases, with 14 bases of the junction left unmatched. The CDR3 runs to 17 residues. Per germline, CDR1 WSHSY and CDR2 SAAADI. This clonotype originated in a human donor in good health. The sample taken for sequencing was T cells isolated from PBMCs. V is TRBV10-2 and J is TRBJ2-7, with 9 bases fitting TRBD1. This chain's CDR3 is CASSSPLGQGGTYEQYF. CDR3 bases: TGCGCCAGCAGCTCCCCCCTGGGACAGGGAGGGACCTACGAGCAGTACTTC.